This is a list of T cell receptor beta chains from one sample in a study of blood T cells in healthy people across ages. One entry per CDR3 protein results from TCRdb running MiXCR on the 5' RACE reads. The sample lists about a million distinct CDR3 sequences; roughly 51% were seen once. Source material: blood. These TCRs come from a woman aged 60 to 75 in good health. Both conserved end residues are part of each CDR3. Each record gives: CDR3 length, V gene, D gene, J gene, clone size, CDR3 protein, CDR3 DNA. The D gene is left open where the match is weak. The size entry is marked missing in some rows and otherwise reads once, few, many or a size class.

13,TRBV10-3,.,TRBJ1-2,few,CAITGILSDGYTF,TGTGCCATCACCGGGATATTAAGTGATGGCTACACCTTC
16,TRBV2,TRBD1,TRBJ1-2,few,CASSETPGQLNYGYTF,TGTGCCAGCAGTGAAACCCCGGGACAGCTGAACTATGGCTACACCTTC
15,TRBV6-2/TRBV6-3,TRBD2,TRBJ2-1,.,CASWLPVAGDNEQFF,TGTGCCAGCTGGTTGCCGGTAGCGGGAGACAATGAGCAGTTCTTC
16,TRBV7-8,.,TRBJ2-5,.,CASSFSGRAAVETQYF,TGTGCCAGCAGCTTTTCGGGACGAGCGGCAGTAGAGACCCAGTACTTC
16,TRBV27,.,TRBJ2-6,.,CASCPLQASGANVLTF,TGTGCCAGCTGTCCCCTGCAGGCTTCTGGGGCCAACGTCCTGACTTTC
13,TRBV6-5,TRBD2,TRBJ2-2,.,CVSLGAGVWELFF,TGCGTTTCCCTTGGAGCGGGAGTGTGGGAGCTGTTTTTT
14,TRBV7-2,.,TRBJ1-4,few,CASSLDRRGKRLFF,TGTGCCAGCAGCTTAGACAGACGAGGGAAAAGACTGTTTTTT
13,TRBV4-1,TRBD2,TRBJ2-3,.,CASSPWRGVTQYF,TGCGCCAGCAGCCCCTGGCGGGGGGTCACGCAGTATTTT
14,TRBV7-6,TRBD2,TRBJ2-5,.,CASSVIREGETQYF,TGTGCCAGCAGCGTAATCCGGGAGGGGGAGACCCAGTACTTC
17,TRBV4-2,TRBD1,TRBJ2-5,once,CASSQRLTGTGQETQYF,TGTGCCAGCAGCCAACGACTCACCGGGACAGGACAAGAGACCCAGTACTTC
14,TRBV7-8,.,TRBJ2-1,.,CASSSPAYYNEQFF,TGTGCCAGCAGCTCCCCCGCGTACTACAATGAGCAGTTCTTC
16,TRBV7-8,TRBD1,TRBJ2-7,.,CASSIRRDRALGEQYF,TGTGCCAGCAGCATCCGTAGGGACAGGGCACTCGGCGAGCAGTACTTC
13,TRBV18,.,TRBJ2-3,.,CASSPKTTDTQYF,TGTGCCAGCTCACCTAAAACCACAGATACGCAGTATTTT
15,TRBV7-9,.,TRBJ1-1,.,CASSFRGRGNTEAFF,TGTGCCAGCAGCTTCCGGGGGAGAGGGAACACTGAAGCTTTCTTT
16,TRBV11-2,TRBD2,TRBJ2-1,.,CASSSPAGGPYNEQFF,TGTGCCAGCAGCTCCCCCGCGGGAGGGCCTTACAATGAGCAGTTCTTC
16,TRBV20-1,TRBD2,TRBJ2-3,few,CSARDSTGGSTDTQYF,TGCAGTGCTAGAGATTCTACGGGGGGTAGCACAGATACGCAGTATTTT
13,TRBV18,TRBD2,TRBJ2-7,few,CASSPGLAEEQYF,TGTGCCAGCTCACCGGGACTAGCTGAAGAGCAGTACTTC
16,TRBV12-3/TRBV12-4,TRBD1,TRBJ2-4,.,CASSRPGQGDENIQYF,TGTGCCAGCAGTCGACCGGGACAGGGAGACGAAAACATTCAGTACTTC
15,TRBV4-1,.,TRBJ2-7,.,CASSQQDRSSYEQYF,TGCGCCAGCAGCCAACAAGACAGAAGCTCCTACGAGCAGTACTTC
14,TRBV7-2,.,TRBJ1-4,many,CASSPIPRHPELFF,TGTGCCAGCAGCCCGATCCCCAGACATCCGGAACTGTTTTTT
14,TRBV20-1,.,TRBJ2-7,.,CSATNSPLSYEQYF,TGCAGTGCCACCAACAGTCCCCTCTCCTACGAGCAGTATTTC
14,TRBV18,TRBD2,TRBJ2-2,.,CASCVSGSSGELFF,TGTGCCAGCTGCGTTAGCGGGAGCTCCGGGGAGCTGTTTTTT
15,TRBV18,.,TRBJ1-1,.,CASSPYDGQGTEAFF,TGTGCCAGCTCACCCTACGACGGGCAGGGGACTGAAGCTTTCTTT
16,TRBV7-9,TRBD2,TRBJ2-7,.,CASSLAMTSGSYEQYF,TGTGCCAGCAGCTTAGCCATGACTAGCGGCTCCTACGAGCAGTACTTC
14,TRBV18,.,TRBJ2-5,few,CASSPARGQETQYF,TGTGCCAGCTCACCAGCCCGGGGGCAAGAGACCCAGTACTTC
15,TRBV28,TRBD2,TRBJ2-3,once,CASSLPTSGRDTQYF,TGTGCCAGCAGTTTACCCACTAGCGGACGAGATACGCAGTATTTT
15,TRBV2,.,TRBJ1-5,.,CASSGGGTTNQPQHF,TGTGCCAGCAGTGGGGGGGGCACGACCAATCAGCCCCAGCATTTT
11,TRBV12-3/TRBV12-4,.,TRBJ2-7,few,CASSLFLEQYF,TGTGCCAGCAGTTTATTTTTGGAGCAGTACTTC
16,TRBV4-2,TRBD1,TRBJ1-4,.,CASSRVAGTGIEKLFF,TGTGCCAGCAGCCGAGTAGCTGGGACAGGGATTGAAAAACTGTTTTTT
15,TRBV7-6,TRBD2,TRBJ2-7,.,CASSTIAGEVYEQYF,TGTGCCAGCAGCACAATAGCGGGAGAAGTCTACGAGCAGTACTTC
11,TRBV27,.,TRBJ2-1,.,CASSSGIEQFF,TGTGCCAGCAGTTCGGGAATTGAGCAGTTCTTC
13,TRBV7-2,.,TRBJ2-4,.,CASSLTPLPRQYF,TGTGCCAGCAGCTTAACCCCCCTGCCGCGGCAGTACTTC
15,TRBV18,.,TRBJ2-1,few,CASSQGVRRDNEQFF,TGTGCCAGCTCACAAGGGGTACGGCGGGACAATGAGCAGTTCTTC
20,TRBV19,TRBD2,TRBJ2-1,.,CARTEGTEDPGLAGRNEQFF,TGTGCCAGAACGGAAGGGACGGAGGACCCGGGACTAGCGGGAAGGAATGAGCAGTTCTTC
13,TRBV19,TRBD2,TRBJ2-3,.,CASSTSGKDTQYF,TGTGCCAGTAGTACTAGCGGGAAGGATACGCAGTATTTT
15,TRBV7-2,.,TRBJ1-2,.,CASTLKAGQNYGYTF,TGTGCCAGCACCCTGAAGGCAGGCCAAAACTATGGCTACACCTTC
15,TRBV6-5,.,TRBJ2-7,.,CASRRYPDERYEQYF,TGTGCCAGCAGACGCTACCCCGACGAACGCTACGAGCAGTACTTC